This T cell receptor (beta chain) was identified in a study of cytomegalovirus exposure and HLA in healthy donors. Study-wide findings and caveats: Analysis was carried out at a later point, and it linked a missense DCLRE1C variant to TCR beta V- and J-gene trimming. In a later analysis, donors in an Asian-associated ancestry cluster reportedly had fewer N-insertions in productive TCRs than the cohort mean. The study recorded 164 TCR beta chains that were cytomegalovirus-associated. It was shown in a later analysis that HLA-associated TCR beta chains were more clonally expanded than other, equally common chains.

The study ran its PCR with 60 Vbeta and 13 Jbeta primers. Sequencing used immunoSEQ multiplex PCR; TCRdb keeps in-frame clones, though not all of them. The table includes 80,000 to 100,000 clones, roughly 70% detected once. As for this clone: The antigen is unknown.

V was shortened by 1 base and J by 7 bases, with 11 bases between the two germline ends. The germline V gene has CDR1 SGHVS and CDR2 FQNEAQ. There are 15 residues in the CDR3. The sequence came from a man aged 50 or older in good health and CMV-seronegative. Sequencing was carried out using PBMCs. This chain uses TRBV7-8 with TRBJ1-6; possible D gene TRBD1, 6 bases. The CDR3 DNA reads as TGTGCCAGCAGCTTAGGGGGACACCGGAATTCACCCCTCCACTTT. Its translation is CASSLGGHRNSPLHF.